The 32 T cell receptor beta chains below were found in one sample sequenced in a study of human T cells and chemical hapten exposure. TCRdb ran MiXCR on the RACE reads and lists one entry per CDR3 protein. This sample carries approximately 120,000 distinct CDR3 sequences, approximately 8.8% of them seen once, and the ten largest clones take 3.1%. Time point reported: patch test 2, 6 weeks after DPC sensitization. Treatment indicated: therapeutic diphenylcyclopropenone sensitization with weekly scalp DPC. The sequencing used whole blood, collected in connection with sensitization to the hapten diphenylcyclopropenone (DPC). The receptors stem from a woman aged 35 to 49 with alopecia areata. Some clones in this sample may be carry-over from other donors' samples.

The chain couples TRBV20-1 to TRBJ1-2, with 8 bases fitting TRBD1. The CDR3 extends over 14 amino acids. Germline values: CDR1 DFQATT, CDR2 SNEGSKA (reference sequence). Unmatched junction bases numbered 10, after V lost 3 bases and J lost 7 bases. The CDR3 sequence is CSARHRQGTSGYTF. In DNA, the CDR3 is TGCAGTGCTAGGCACAGACAGGGGACCAGTGGCTACACCTTC.

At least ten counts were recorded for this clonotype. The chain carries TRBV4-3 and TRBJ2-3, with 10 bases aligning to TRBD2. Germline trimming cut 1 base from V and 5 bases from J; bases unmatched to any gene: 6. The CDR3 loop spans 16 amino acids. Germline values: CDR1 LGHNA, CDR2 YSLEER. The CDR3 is CASSQGLAGVGDTQYF. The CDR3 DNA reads TGCGCCAGCAGCCAAGGCCTAGCGGGGGTCGGAGATACGCAGTATTTT.

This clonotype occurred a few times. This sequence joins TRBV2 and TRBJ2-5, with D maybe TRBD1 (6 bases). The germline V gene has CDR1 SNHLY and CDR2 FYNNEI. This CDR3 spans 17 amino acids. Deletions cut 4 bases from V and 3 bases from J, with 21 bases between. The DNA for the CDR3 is TGTGCCAGCAGTGTGGATCGATGGGGACACAAAAAAGAGACCCAGTACTTC. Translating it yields CASSVDRWGHKKETQYF.

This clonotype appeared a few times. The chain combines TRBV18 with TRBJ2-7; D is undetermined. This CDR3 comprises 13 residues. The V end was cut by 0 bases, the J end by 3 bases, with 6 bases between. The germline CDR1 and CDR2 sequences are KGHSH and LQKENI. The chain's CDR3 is CASSPPSGYEQYF. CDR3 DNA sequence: TGTGCCAGCTCACCACCGTCCGGCTACGAGCAGTACTTC.

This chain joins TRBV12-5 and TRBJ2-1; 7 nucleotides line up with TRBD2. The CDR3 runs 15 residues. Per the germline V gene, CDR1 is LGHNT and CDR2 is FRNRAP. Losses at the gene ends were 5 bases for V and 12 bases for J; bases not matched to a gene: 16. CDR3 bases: TGTGCTAGTGGTCTAGACAAGGGAGGGCAGCATCGGCAGTTCTTC. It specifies CASGLDKGGQHRQFF.

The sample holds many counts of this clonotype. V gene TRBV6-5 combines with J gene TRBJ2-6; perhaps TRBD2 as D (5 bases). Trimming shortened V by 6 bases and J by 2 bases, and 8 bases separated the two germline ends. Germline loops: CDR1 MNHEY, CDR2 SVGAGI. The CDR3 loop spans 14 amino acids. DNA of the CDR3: TGTGCCAGCAGCGGGGTCACTGGGGCCAACGTCCTGACTTTC. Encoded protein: CASSGVTGANVLTF.

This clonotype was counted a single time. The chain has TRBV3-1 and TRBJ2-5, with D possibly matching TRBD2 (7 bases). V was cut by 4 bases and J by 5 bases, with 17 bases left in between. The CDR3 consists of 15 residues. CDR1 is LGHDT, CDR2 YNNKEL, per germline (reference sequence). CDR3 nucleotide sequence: TGTGCCAGCAGCCTACAAGGGGGGGATCGGGAGACCCAGTACTTC. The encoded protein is CASSLQGGDRETQYF.

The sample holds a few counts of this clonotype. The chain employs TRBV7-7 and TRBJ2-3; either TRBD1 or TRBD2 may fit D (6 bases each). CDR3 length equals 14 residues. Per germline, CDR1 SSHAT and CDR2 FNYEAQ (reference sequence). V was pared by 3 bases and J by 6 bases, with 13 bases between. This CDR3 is CASSFGGPGDTQYF. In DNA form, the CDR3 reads TGTGCCAGCAGCTTTGGGGGGCCGGGGGATACGCAGTATTTT.

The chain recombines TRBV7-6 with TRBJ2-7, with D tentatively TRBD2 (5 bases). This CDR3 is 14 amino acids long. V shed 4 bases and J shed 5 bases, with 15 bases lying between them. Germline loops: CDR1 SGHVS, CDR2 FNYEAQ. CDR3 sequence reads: CASSSTAGSDEQYF. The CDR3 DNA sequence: TGTGCCAGCAGCTCCACCGCGGGCAGTGACGAGCAGTACTTC.

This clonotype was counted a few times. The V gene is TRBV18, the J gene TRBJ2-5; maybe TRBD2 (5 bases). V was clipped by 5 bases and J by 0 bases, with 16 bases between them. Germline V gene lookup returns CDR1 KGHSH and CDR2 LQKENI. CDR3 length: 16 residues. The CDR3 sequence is CASSSTQRGYQETQYF. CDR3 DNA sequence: TGTGCCAGCTCAAGCACCCAACGCGGGTACCAAGAGACCCAGTACTTC.

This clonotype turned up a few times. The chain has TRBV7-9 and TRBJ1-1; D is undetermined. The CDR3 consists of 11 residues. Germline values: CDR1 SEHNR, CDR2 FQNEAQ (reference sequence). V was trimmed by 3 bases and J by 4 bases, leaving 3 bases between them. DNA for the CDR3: TGTGCCAGCAGCTTCTCCACTGAAGCTTTCTTT. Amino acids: CASSFSTEAFF.

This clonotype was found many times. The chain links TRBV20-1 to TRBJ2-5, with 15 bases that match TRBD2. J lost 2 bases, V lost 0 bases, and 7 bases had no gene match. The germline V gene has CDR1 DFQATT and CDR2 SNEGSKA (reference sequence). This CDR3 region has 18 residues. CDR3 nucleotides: TGCAGTGCTAGAGATTTTGGGACTAGCGGGGGGCTACAAGAGACCCAGTACTTC. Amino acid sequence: CSARDFGTSGGLQETQYF.

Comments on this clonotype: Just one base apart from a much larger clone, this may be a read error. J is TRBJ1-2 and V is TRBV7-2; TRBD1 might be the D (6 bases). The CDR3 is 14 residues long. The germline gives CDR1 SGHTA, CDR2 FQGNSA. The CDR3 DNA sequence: TGTGCCAGCGGCTTATCGACAGGAGACTATGGCTACACCTTC. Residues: CASGLSTGDYGYTF.

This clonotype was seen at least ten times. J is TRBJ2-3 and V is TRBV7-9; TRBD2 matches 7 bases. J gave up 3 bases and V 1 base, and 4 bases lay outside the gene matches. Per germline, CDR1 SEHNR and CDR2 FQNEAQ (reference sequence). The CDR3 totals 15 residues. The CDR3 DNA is TGTGCCAGCAGCTTAGGGGACTACGGGACAGATACGCAGTATTTT. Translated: CASSLGDYGTDTQYF.

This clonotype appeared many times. The CDR3 sequence is CASSQEAYSFYEQYF. DNA of the CDR3: TGCGCCAGCAGCCAAGAAGCGTACAGTTTCTACGAGCAGTACTTC. This chain uses TRBV4-3 with TRBJ2-7; D gene unclear. The CDR3 runs 15 residues. Germline V gene data show CDR1 as LGHNA and CDR2 as YSLEER. Trimming pared 0 bases from V and 3 bases from J, leaving 12 bases between.

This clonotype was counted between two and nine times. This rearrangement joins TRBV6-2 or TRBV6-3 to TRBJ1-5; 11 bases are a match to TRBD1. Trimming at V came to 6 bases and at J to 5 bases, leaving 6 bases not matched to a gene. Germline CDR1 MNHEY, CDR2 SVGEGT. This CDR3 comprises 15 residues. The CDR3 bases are TGTGCCAGCAGCTTGGACAGGGGGCCTGATCAGCCCCAGCATTTT. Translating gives CASSLDRGPDQPQHF.

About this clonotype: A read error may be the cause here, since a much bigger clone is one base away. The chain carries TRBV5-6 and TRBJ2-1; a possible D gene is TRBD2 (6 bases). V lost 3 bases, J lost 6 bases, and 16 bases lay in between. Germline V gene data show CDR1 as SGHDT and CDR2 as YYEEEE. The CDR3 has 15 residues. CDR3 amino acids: CASSWGTLPSNEQFF. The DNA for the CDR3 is TGTGCCAGCAGCTGGGGGACTTTGCCATCCAATGAGCAGTTCTTC. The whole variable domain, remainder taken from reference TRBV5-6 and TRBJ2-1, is DAGVTQSPTHLIKTRGQQVTLRCSPKSGHDTVSWYQQALGQGPQFIFQYYEEEERQRGNFPDRFSGHQFPNYSSELNVNALLLGDSALYLCASSWGTLPSNEQFFGPGTRLTVL.

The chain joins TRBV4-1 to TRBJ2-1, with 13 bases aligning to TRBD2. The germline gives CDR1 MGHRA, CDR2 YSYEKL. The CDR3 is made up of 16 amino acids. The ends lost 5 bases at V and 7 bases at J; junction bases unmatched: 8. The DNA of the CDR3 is TGCGCCAGCAGCGTGGGGACTAGCGGGGTAGGGAATGAGCAGTTCTTC. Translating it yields CASSVGTSGVGNEQFF.

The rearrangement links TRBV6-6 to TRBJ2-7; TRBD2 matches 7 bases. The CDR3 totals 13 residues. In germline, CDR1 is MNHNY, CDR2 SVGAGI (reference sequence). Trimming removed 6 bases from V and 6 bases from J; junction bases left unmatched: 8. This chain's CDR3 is CASSPREGSEQYF. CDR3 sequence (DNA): TGTGCCAGCAGCCCTAGGGAGGGGTCCGAGCAGTACTTC.

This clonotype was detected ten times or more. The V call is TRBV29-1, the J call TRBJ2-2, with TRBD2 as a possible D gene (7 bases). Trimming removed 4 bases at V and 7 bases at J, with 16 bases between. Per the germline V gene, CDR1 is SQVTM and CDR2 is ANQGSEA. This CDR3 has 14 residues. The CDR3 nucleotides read TGCAGCGTTGGTATCGGGGGGCAGGGCGGGGAGCTGTTTTTT. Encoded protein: CSVGIGGQGGELFF.

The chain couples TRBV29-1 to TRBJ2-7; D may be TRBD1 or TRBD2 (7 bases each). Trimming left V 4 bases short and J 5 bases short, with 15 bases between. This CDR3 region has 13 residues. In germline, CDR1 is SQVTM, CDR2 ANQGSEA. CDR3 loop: CSVGGQGGNEQYF. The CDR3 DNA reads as TGCAGCGTTGGAGGGCAGGGGGGGAACGAGCAGTACTTC.

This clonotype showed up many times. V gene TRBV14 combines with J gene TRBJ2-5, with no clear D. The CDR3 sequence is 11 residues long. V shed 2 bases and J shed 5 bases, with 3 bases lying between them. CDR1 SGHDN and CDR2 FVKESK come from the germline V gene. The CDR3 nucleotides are TGTGCCAGCAGCCAACGGGAGACCCAGTACTTC. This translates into CASSQRETQYF.

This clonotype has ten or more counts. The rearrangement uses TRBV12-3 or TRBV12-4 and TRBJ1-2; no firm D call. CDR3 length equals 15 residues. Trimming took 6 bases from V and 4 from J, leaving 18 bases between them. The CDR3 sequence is CASRHKSREGYGYTF. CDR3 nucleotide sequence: TGTGCCAGCAGACACAAGTCGAGGGAGGGCTATGGCTACACCTTC.

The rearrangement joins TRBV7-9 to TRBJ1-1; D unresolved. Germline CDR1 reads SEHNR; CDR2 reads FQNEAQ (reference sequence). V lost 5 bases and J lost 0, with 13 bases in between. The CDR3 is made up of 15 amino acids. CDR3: CASSLRGNMNTEAFF. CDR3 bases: TGTGCCAGCAGCCTACGAGGGAATATGAACACTGAAGCTTTCTTT.

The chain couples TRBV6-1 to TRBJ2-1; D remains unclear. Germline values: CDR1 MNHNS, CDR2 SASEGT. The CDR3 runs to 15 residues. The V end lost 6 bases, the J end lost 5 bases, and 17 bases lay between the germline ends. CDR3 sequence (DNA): TGTGCCAGCAGGGCCGGGCCAGCACCTAACAATGAGCAGTTCTTC. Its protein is CASRAGPAPNNEQFF.

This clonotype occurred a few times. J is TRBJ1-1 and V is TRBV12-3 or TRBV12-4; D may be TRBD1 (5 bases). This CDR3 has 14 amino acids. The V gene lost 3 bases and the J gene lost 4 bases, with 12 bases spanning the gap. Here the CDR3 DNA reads TGTGCCAGCAGTTTTGGGGTGAGGGGCACTGAAGCTTTCTTT. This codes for CASSFGVRGTEAFF.

CDR3: CASGTGGASTEAFF. DNA of the CDR3: TGCGCCAGCGGAACAGGGGGCGCTTCCACTGAAGCTTTCTTT. The chain uses TRBV5-1 and TRBJ1-1, with 9 bases matching TRBD1. Germline CDR1 and CDR2: SGHRS and YFSETQ. This CDR3 is 14 amino acids long. Trimming removed 7 bases from V and 4 bases from J; junction bases left unmatched: 8.

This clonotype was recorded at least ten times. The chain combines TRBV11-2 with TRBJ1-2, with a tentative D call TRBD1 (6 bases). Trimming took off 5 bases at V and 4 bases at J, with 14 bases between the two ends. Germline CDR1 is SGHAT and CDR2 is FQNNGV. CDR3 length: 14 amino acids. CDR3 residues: CASSPGTTGYGYTF. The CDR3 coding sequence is TGTGCCAGCAGCCCTGGGACAACTGGCTATGGCTACACCTTC.

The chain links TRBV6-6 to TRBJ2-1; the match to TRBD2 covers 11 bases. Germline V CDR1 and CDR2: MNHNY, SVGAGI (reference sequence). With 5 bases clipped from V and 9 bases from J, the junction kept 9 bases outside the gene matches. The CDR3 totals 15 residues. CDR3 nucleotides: TGTGCCAGCAGTCAGCTAGCGGGGGGTCATGGTGAGCAGTTCTTC. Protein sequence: CASSQLAGGHGEQFF.

This chain's CDR3 is CASSVVTYEQYF. The CDR3 DNA follows: TGTGCCAGCAGCGTGGTTACCTACGAGCAGTACTTC. The chain uses TRBV28 and TRBJ2-7; D gene uncertain. CDR1 is MDHEN and CDR2 is SYDVKM in the germline V gene. This CDR3 is 12 amino acids long. Trimming shortened V by 6 bases and J by 2 bases, and 8 bases separated the two germline ends.

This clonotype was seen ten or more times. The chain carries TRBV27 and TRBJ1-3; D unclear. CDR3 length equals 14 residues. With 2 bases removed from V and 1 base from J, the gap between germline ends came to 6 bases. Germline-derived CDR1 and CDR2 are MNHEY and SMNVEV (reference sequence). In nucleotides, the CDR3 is TGTGCCAGCAGTTTAAGTGGTTCTGGAAACACCATATATTTT. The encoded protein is CASSLSGSGNTIYF.

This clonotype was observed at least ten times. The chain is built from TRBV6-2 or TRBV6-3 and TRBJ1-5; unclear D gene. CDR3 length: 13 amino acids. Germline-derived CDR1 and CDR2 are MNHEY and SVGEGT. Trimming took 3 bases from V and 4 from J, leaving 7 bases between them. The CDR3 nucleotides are TGTGCCAGCAGTTATACCGGAAATCAGCCCCAGCATTTT. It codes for CASSYTGNQPQHF.